Shown below are 30 T cell receptor beta chains from a single sample sequenced in a study of shared clonotypes between healthy human individuals (dated by TCRdb to the early 2020s). The receptor library was made with the immunoSEQ multiplex PCR assay. TCRdb holds this immuneACCESS table with in-frame rearrangements only. Some clones are missing; in checked studies, unresolved V genes explain under half, and the rest has no known cause. This sample lists approximately 640,000 clones; roughly 78% were detected once. 1.8% of the sample lies in the top ten. Sample: memory CD4+ T cells sorted from blood. This sample's cell subset or site label indicates: CD45RA-negative fraction. These receptors were obtained from a woman between 25 and 40 years old in good health.

This rearrangement joins TRBV11-2 to TRBJ2-7; the D gene is possibly TRBD2 (5 bases). The CDR3 runs 15 residues. Per germline, CDR1 SGHAT and CDR2 FQNNGV. The V end lost 2 bases, the J end lost 5 bases, and 16 bases lay between the germline ends. CDR3: CASSLTGRRSHEQYF. The DNA for the CDR3 is TGTGCCAGCAGCTTAACGGGAAGAAGGTCCCACGAGCAGTACTTC.

The V call is TRBV7-6, the J call TRBJ2-7, with D perhaps being TRBD1 or TRBD2 (5 bases each). Trimming shortened V by 4 bases and J by 8 bases, and 12 bases separated the two germline ends. Germline V CDR1 and CDR2: SGHVS, FNYEAQ. This CDR3 has 12 amino acids. CDR3 amino acids: CASSSKPGQQYF. The CDR3 DNA follows: TGTGCCAGCAGCTCGAAACCGGGACAGCAGTACTTC.

The chain has TRBV10-3 and TRBJ2-3; possible D gene TRBD1, 5 bases. Germline CDR1 reads ENHRY; CDR2 reads SYGVKD. The CDR3 contains 14 residues. Trimming pared 10 bases from V and 2 bases from J, leaving 16 bases between. The chain's CDR3 is CATQGVAHTDTQYF. The CDR3, as DNA: TGTGCCACTCAAGGGGTGGCCCACACAGATACGCAGTATTTT.

This chain links TRBV10-1 with TRBJ2-7; 11 bases are shared with TRBD1. The germline CDR1 and CDR2 sequences are WNHNN and SYGVQD (reference sequence). The CDR3 totals 15 residues. V lost 0 bases to trimming and J lost 5 bases; unmatched junction nucleotides: 3. CDR3 amino acids: CASSESRTGGHEQYF. The CDR3 nucleotides read TGCGCCAGCAGTGAGTCAAGGACAGGGGGCCACGAGCAGTACTTC.

The genes are TRBV10-3 and TRBJ1-1; TRBD1 matches 7 bases. V shed 2 bases and J 1 base; nucleotides not matched to a gene: 4. The CDR3 is 15 amino acids. Germline lookup yields CDR1 ENHRY and CDR2 SYGVKD. The CDR3 spells CAISEPGTENTEAFF. CDR3 DNA sequence: TGTGCCATCAGTGAGCCCGGGACAGAGAACACTGAAGCTTTCTTT.

The chain carries TRBV6-6 and TRBJ2-7; 9 bases align to TRBD1. The V gene end was trimmed by 9 bases and the J gene end by 7 bases; junction bases not matched to a gene: 7. The CDR3 runs 12 residues. Germline CDR1 and CDR2: MNHNY and SVGAGI (reference sequence). CDR3 loop: CASRQGGEEQYF. The CDR3 DNA is TGTGCCAGTAGACAGGGGGGTGAGGAGCAGTACTTC.

As concerns this clone: Within the sample, other DNA sequences also encode this same CDR3. For the CDR3, the DNA is TGTGCCAGCAGCTTGACTAGCGGGAGAAGCACAGATACGCAGTATTTT. Amino acids: CASSLTSGRSTDTQYF. The chain is built from TRBV7-9 and TRBJ2-3, with 12 positions matching TRBD2. V dropped 3 bases and J dropped 0; count of bases not matched to a gene: 1. The CDR3 sequence is 16 residues long. Germline V gene sequence: CDR1 SEHNR, CDR2 FQNEAQ (reference sequence). Combining the CDR3 with reference TRBV7-9 and TRBJ2-3 gives the whole variable domain DTGVSQNPRHKITKRGQNVTFRCDPISEHNRLYWYRQTLGQGPEFLTYFQNEAQLEKSRLLSDRFSAERPKGSFSTLEIQRTEQGDSAMYLCASSLTSGRSTDTQYFGPGTRLTVL.

This clone has a single count. The chain joins TRBV11-2 to TRBJ2-5; D is undetermined. The CDR3 is 12 residues long. Trimming cost V 7 bases and J 7 bases, with 13 bases left between them. Germline V lookup: CDR1 SGHAT, CDR2 FQNNGV. CDR3 in DNA: TGTGCCAGCACCATCAACCCCGGGACCCAGTACTTC. Amino acid sequence: CASTINPGTQYF.

The chain has TRBV19 and TRBJ1-2; D ambiguous. Germline V CDR1 and CDR2: LNHDA, SQIVND (reference sequence). This CDR3 spans 14 amino acids. V was pared by 3 bases and J by 4 bases, with 12 bases between. CDR3 residues: CASSIADIPYGYTF. The CDR3 DNA is TGTGCCAGTAGTATCGCAGACATCCCCTATGGCTACACCTTC. The full variable domain, completed using reference TRBV19 and TRBJ1-2, is DGGITQSPKYLFRKEGQNVTLSCEQNLNHDAMYWYRQDPGQGLRLIYYSQIVNDFQKGDIAEGYSVSREKKESFPLTVTSAQKNPTAFYLCASSIADIPYGYTFGSGTRLTVV.

This chain connects TRBV4-2 to TRBJ2-4; 8 nucleotides line up with TRBD2. Germline CDR1 LGHNA, CDR2 YNFKEQ. V lost 0 bases and J lost 9; bases outside the gene matches: 4. The CDR3 is 14 amino acids. DNA of the CDR3: TGTGCCAGCAGCCAAGAAGGGCTAGCGGGCATTCAGTACTTC. It is translated as CASSQEGLAGIQYF.

The chain has TRBV28 and TRBJ2-7, with TRBD1 matching over 10 bases. This CDR3 region has 18 residues. Looked up from germline, CDR1 is MDHEN and CDR2 is SYDVKM. V was pared by 5 bases and J by 1 base, with 14 bases of the junction left unmatched. CDR3 sequence (DNA): TGTGCCAGCAGTCCTCTCGGACAGGGGGTTGAGAGGTCCTACGAGCAGTACTTC. The encoded protein is CASSPLGQGVERSYEQYF.

Details on this clone: This sample also contains other DNA sequences that code for the same CDR3. The chain combines TRBV5-1 with TRBJ2-1; perhaps TRBD2 as D (6 bases). The CDR3 is 15 residues long. V lost 0 bases to trimming and J lost 4 bases, with 11 bases between them. CDR1 and CDR2 (germline): SGHRS, YFSETQ. CDR3 sequence: CASSLDSGGYNEQFF. The DNA for the CDR3 is TGCGCCAGCAGCTTGGATTCAGGAGGGTACAATGAGCAGTTCTTC.

This clone came up a few times. Within the sample, other DNA sequences also encode this same CDR3. The V and J genes are TRBV18 and TRBJ1-1; possible D gene TRBD1, 5 bases. The germline V and J ends were trimmed by 4 bases and 3 bases, with 6 bases remaining between them. CDR3 size: 12 residues. The germline V gene has CDR1 KGHSH and CDR2 LQKENI. CDR3 nucleotides: TGTGCCAGCTCACGGGGCGACACTGAAGCTTTCTTT. Translating it yields CASSRGDTEAFF.

The CDR3 bases are TGTGCCAGCAGTAACCCGGGACAGGGGTTGGACGAGCAGTACTTC. Its translation: CASSNPGQGLDEQYF. The chain uses TRBV5-4 and TRBJ2-7; TRBD1 matches at 10 bases. The germline V gene encodes CDR1 SGHNT and CDR2 YYREEE (reference sequence). This CDR3 has 15 amino acids. The junction had 10 bases not matched to a gene; V was cut back by 5 bases and J by 5 bases.

The CDR3 DNA follows: TGTGCCAGCAGTCCGAGGGACTCTGGGGCCAACGTCCTGACTTTC. Translation: CASSPRDSGANVLTF. The V gene is TRBV6-5, the J gene TRBJ2-6; a possible D gene is TRBD2 (5 bases). Trimming left V 5 bases short and J 0 bases short, with 8 bases between. The germline V gene has CDR1 MNHEY and CDR2 SVGAGI. This CDR3 region has 15 residues.

V gene TRBV13 combines with J gene TRBJ2-1, with TRBD2 identical over 8 bases. The ends lost 6 bases at V and 3 bases at J; junction bases unmatched: 4. The CDR3 covers 14 residues. Germline CDR1 reads PRHDT; CDR2 reads FYEKMQ (reference sequence). The CDR3 nucleotides read TGTGCCAGCAGTGGCGGGGGGTTCTACAATGAGCAGTTCTTC. The encoded protein is CASSGGGFYNEQFF. The full variable domain, with the rest looked up from reference TRBV13 and TRBJ2-1, is AAGVIQSPRHLIKEKRETATLKCYPIPRHDTVYWYQQGPGQDPQFLISFYEKMQSDKGSIPDRFSAQQFSDYHSELNMSSLELGDSALYFCASSGGGFYNEQFFGPGTRLTVL.

The V and J genes are TRBV28 and TRBJ2-7; possibly TRBD1 for D (6 bases). CDR1 and CDR2 (germline): MDHEN, SYDVKM. The CDR3 has 15 residues. With 6 bases removed from V and 0 bases from J, the gap between germline ends came to 15 bases. CDR3 region: CASSPSTGSSYEQYF. Here the CDR3 DNA reads TGTGCCAGCAGCCCGAGTACAGGGAGCTCCTACGAGCAGTACTTC.

The CDR3 reads CASSPAGSRDTEAFF. CDR3 coding DNA: TGTGCCAGCAGCCCAGCCGGGTCTCGGGACACTGAAGCTTTCTTT. The rearrangement uses TRBV9 and TRBJ1-1; no firm D call. The CDR3 has 15 amino acids. With 4 bases removed from V and 3 bases from J, the gap between germline ends came to 16 bases. CDR1 is SGDLS, CDR2 YYNGEE, per germline.

The chain is built from TRBV5-5 and TRBJ2-7, with TRBD2 matching 13 bases. Unmatched junction bases numbered 7, after V lost 3 bases and J lost 7 bases. This CDR3 is built from 15 residues. The germline V gene has CDR1 SGHKS and CDR2 YYEKEE (reference sequence). Here the CDR3 DNA reads TGTGCCAGCAGCTCCGACGGACTAGCGGGAGAGGAGCAGTACTTC. Translated: CASSSDGLAGEEQYF.

The rearrangement uses TRBV5-4 and TRBJ2-3; 9 bases are a match to TRBD1. Germline V gene sequence: CDR1 SGHNT, CDR2 YYREEE (reference sequence). V trimming: 7 bases; J trimming: 4 bases; junction bases outside the gene matches: 7. The CDR3 covers 14 residues. CDR3 amino acids: CASVGTGWADTQYF. The CDR3 nucleotides read TGTGCCAGCGTAGGGACAGGGTGGGCAGATACGCAGTATTTT. The variable domain in full, with the rest retrieved from reference TRBV5-4 and TRBJ2-3, is ETGVTQSPTHLIKTRGQQVTLRCSSQSGHNTVSWYQQALGQGPQFIFQYYREEENGRGNFPPRFSGLQFPNYSSELNVNALELDDSALYLCASVGTGWADTQYFGPGTRLTVL.

The chain has TRBV5-1 and TRBJ2-1, with TRBD2 matching over 9 bases. Trimming cost V 7 bases and J 1 base; bases outside gene matches: 12. The CDR3 consists of 17 residues. CDR1 SGHRS and CDR2 YFSETQ come from the germline V gene. The CDR3 region is CASQEVAGDMSYNEQFF. The DNA of the CDR3 is TGCGCCAGCCAAGAGGTAGCGGGAGACATGTCCTACAATGAGCAGTTCTTC.

J is TRBJ2-7 and V is TRBV9, with D possibly being TRBD1 or TRBD2 (5 bases each). The CDR3 consists of 16 residues. CDR1 is SGDLS and CDR2 is YYNGEE in the germline V gene. V was trimmed by 0 bases and J by 3 bases, leaving 16 bases between them. CDR3 loop: CASSVDLWDRYYEQYF. CDR3 sequence (DNA): TGTGCCAGCAGCGTAGATCTCTGGGACCGATACTACGAGCAGTACTTC.

The chain has TRBV19 and TRBJ2-5; TRBD1 or TRBD2 may be the D gene (5 bases each). Germline CDR1 reads LNHDA; CDR2 reads SQIVND (reference sequence). The germline V and J ends were trimmed by 6 bases and 1 base, with 18 bases remaining between them. The CDR3 covers 16 residues. The CDR3 bases are TGTGCCAGTAGCCTCACCCTGGTCGGGGCCCAAGAGACCCAGTACTTC. Translating it yields CASSLTLVGAQETQYF. Full variable domain (missing parts from reference TRBV19 and TRBJ2-5): DGGITQSPKYLFRKEGQNVTLSCEQNLNHDAMYWYRQDPGQGLRLIYYSQIVNDFQKGDIAEGYSVSREKKESFPLTVTSAQKNPTAFYLCASSLTLVGAQETQYFGPGTRLLVL.

This chain joins TRBV18 and TRBJ2-3, with 11 bases matching TRBD2. Germline CDR1 KGHSH, CDR2 LQKENI. V lost 2 bases, J lost 4 bases, and 5 bases stayed unmatched. This CDR3 spans 16 amino acids. The CDR3 protein is CASSPLVAGGPDTQYF. CDR3 nucleotides: TGTGCCAGCTCACCATTGGTAGCGGGAGGGCCAGATACGCAGTATTTT. Looking up the rest from reference TRBV18 and TRBJ2-3 gives the full variable domain: NAGVMQNPRHLVRRRGQEARLRCSPMKGHSHVYWYRQLPEEGLKFMVYLQKENIIDESGMPKERFSAEFPKEGPSILRIQQVVRGDSAAYFCASSPLVAGGPDTQYFGPGTRLTVL.

In its sample, this clone was seen a few times. Other DNA sequences in the sample encode the same CDR3. V gene TRBV6-6 combines with J gene TRBJ1-2; 7 bases fit TRBD1. This CDR3 region has 13 residues. In germline, CDR1 is MNHNY, CDR2 SVGAGI (reference sequence). Trimming removed 5 bases from V and 3 bases from J; junction bases left unmatched: 3. The CDR3 sequence: CASSPTGDYGYTF. The CDR3 DNA is TGTGCCAGCAGTCCCACAGGGGACTATGGCTACACCTTC.

On this clone itself: This sample includes further DNA sequences coding for the same CDR3. The V and J genes are TRBV15 and TRBJ2-7; no definite D call. The V gene's germline CDR1 is LNHNV and CDR2 YYDKDF (reference sequence). The CDR3 totals 12 residues. Between the trimmed V and J ends, which lost 0 bases and 4 bases, there was a span of 4 bases. CDR3 nucleotide sequence: TGTGCCACCAGCAGAGACTTTTACGAGCAGTACTTC. Its protein is CATSRDFYEQYF.

This chain links TRBV27 with TRBJ2-2; either TRBD1 or TRBD2 may fit D (5 bases each). The CDR3 runs 15 residues. The V end lost 3 bases, the J end lost 4 bases, and 12 bases lay between the germline ends. CDR1 and CDR2 from the germline V gene are MNHEY and SMNVEV (reference sequence). The CDR3: CASSFRGAGTGELFF. The DNA for the CDR3 is TGTGCCAGCAGTTTTCGGGGCGCGGGCACCGGGGAGCTGTTTTTT.

Notes on this clone: The sample holds other DNA sequences that translate to the same CDR3. The chain combines TRBV18 with TRBJ1-1; D is undetermined. The V and J ends lost 3 bases and 3 bases respectively, with 8 bases between them. Germline-derived CDR1 and CDR2 are KGHSH and LQKENI. This CDR3 has 13 residues. For the CDR3, the DNA is TGTGCCAGCTCACCGAGAGGTGACACTGAAGCTTTCTTT. Protein: CASSPRGDTEAFF. Full variable domain (rest looked up from reference TRBV18 and TRBJ1-1): NAGVMQNPRHLVRRRGQEARLRCSPMKGHSHVYWYRQLPEEGLKFMVYLQKENIIDESGMPKERFSAEFPKEGPSILRIQQVVRGDSAAYFCASSPRGDTEAFFGQGTRLTVV.

This clone has just a few counts. The CDR3 bases are TGTGCCAGCAGCCAACAGGTTGCAGATACGCAGTATTTT. Its translation is CASSQQVADTQYF. This chain connects TRBV14 to TRBJ2-3; D remains ambiguous. The CDR3 is 13 amino acids. Germline loops: CDR1 SGHDN, CDR2 FVKESK. The germline V and J ends were trimmed by 2 bases and 4 bases, with 7 bases remaining between them.

The rearrangement uses TRBV6-4 and TRBJ2-7, with D possibly being TRBD1 or TRBD2 (5 bases each). Germline V lookup: CDR1 MRHNA, CDR2 SNTAGT. Trimming removed 6 bases at V and 2 bases at J, with 17 bases between. The CDR3 consists of 15 residues. The CDR3 reads CASSWAGTEPYEQYF. The CDR3 nucleotides are TGTGCCAGCAGCTGGGCAGGGACGGAGCCCTACGAGCAGTACTTC.